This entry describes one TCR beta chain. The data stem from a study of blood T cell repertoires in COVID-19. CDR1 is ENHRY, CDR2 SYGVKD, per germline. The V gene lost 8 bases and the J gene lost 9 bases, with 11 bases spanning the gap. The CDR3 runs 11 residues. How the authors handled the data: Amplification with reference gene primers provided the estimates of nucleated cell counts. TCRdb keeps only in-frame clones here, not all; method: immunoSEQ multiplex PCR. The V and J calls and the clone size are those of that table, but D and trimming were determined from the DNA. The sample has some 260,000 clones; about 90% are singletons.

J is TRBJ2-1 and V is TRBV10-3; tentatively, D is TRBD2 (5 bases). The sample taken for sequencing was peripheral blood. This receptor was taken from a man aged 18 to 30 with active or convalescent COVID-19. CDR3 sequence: CAIGPGGEQFF. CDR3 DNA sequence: TGTGCCATCGGCCCAGGAGGTGAGCAGTTCTTC.